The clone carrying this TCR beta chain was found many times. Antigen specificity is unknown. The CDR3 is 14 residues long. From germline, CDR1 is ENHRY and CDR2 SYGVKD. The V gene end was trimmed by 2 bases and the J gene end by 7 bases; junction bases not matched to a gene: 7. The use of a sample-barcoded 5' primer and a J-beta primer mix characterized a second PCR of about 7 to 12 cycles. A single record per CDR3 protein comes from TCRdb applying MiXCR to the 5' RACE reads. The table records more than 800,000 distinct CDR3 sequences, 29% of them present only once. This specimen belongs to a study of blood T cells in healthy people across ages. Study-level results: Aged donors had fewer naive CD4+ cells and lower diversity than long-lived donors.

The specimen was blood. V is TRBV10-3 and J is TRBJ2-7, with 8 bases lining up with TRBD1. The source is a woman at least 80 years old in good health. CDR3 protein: CAISEGDRGGEQYF. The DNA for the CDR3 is TGTGCCATCAGTGAGGGAGACAGGGGCGGTGAGCAGTACTTC.